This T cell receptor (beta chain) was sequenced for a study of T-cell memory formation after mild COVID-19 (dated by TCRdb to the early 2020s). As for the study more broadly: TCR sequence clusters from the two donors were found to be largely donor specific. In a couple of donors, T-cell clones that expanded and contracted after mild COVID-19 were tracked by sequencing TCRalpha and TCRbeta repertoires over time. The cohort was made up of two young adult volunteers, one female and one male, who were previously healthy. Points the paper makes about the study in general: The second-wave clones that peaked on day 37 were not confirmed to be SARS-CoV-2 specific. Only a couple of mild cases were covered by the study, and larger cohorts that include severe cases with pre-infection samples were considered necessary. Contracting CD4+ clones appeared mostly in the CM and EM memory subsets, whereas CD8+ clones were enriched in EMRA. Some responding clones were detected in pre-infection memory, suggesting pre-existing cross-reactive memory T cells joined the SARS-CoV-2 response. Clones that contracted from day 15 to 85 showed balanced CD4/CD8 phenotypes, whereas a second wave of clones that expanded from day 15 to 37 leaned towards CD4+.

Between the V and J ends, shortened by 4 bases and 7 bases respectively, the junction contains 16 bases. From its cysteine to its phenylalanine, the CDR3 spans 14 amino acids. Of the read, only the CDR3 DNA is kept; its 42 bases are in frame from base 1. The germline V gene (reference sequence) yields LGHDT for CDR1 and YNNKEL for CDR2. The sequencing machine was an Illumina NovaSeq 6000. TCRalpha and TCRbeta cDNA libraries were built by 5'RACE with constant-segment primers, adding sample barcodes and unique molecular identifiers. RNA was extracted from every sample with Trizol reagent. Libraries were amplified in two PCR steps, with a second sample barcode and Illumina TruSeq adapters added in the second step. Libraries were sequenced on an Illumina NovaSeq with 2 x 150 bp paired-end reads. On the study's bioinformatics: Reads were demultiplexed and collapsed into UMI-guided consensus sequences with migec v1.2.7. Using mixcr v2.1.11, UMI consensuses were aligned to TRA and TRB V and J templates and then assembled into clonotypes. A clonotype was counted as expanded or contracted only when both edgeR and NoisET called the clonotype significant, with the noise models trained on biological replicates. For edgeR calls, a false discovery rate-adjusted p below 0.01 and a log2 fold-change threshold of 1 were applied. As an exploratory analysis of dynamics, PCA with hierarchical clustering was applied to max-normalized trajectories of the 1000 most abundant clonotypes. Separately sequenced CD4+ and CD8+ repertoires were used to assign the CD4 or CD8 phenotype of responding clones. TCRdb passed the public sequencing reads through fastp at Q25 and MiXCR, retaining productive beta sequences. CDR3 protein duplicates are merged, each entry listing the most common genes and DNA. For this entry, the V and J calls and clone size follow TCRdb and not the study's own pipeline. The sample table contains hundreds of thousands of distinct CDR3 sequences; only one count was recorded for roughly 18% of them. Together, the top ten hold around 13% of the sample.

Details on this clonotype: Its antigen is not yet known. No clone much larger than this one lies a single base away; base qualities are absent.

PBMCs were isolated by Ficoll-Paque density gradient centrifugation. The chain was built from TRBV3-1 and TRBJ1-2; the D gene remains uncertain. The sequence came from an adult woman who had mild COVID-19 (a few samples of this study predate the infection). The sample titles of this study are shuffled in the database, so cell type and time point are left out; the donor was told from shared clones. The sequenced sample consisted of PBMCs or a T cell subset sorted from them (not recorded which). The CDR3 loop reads CASSPLRGFSGYTF. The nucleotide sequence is TGTGCCAGCAGCCCTCTTCGAGGGTTCAGTGGCTACACCTTC.